This TCR beta chain appears in the sequencing data of a study of shared clonotypes between healthy human individuals. Study conclusions and caveats: Four donors shared about 5% of their naive CD4 clonotypes. Represented diversity (both genetic and exposure-history) was limited by the small number of donors.

Data came from immunoSEQ multiplex PCR; TCRdb stores just in-frame clones and leaves some out. Seen here are about 580,000 clones, roughly 98% observed once, and the top ten hold approximately 0.3%. Naive CD8 cells lacked CD45RO, underwent positive selection for CCR7 and left out terminally differentiated effector memory CD45RA+ cells. A remark on this clone: Its antigen is undetermined.

This TCR was recovered from a man aged 25-40 years in good health. The sequenced sample was naive CD8+ T cells sorted from blood.

The CDR3: CASSVSTGLFF. DNA for the CDR3: TGTGCCAGCAGCGTATCAACAGGTCTGTTTTTT. This chain joins TRBV9 and TRBJ1-4; a possible D gene is TRBD1 (5 bases). Trimming shortened V by 1 base and J by 14 bases, and 9 bases separated the two germline ends. The V gene's germline CDR1 is SGDLS and CDR2 YYNGEE. The CDR3 extends over 11 amino acids.